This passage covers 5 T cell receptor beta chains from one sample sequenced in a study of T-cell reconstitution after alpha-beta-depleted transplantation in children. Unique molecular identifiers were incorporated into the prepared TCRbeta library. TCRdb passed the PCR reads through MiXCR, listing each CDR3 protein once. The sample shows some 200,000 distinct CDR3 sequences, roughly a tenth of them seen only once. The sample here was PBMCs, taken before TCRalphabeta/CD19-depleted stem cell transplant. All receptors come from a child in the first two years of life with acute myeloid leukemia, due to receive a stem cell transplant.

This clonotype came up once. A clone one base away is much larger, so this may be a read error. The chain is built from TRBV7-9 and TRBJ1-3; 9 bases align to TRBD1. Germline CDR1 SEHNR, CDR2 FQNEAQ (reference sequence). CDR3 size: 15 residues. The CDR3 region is CACSLAGTGKNTIYF. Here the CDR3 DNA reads TGTGCCTGCAGCTTAGCGGGGACAGGGAAGAACACCATATATTTT.

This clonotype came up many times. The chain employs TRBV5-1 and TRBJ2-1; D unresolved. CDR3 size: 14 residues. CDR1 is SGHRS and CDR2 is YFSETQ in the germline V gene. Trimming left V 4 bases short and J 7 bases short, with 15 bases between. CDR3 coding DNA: TGCGCCAGCAGCCCAGTGCCGGTCGGGAATGAGCAGTTCTTC. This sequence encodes CASSPVPVGNEQFF.

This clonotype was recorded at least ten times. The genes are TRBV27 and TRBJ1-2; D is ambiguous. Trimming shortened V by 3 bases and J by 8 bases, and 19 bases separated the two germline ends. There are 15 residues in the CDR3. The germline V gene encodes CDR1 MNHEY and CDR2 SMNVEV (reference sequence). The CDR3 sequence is CASSFTAETLRGYTF. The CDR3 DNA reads TGTGCCAGCAGTTTCACAGCTGAAACTCTTCGGGGCTACACCTTC.

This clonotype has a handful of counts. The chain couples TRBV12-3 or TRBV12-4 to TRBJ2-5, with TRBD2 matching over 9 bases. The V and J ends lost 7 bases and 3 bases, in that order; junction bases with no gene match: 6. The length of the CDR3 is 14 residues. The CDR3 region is CASTLSGSKETQYF. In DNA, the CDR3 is TGTGCCAGCACCCTTAGCGGGAGCAAAGAGACCCAGTACTTC.

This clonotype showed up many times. DNA of the CDR3: TGTGCCAGCAGCCAAGATCGGTGGGAGGGCCGGACCGGGGAGCTGTTTTTT. Protein sequence: CASSQDRWEGRTGELFF. The chain has TRBV3-1 and TRBJ2-2; 7 positions match TRBD2. V was clipped by 0 bases and J by 5 bases; unmatched bases: 9. The V gene's germline CDR1 is LGHDT and CDR2 YNNKEL (reference sequence). The CDR3 contains 17 residues.